Listed here are 23 T cell receptor beta chains from one sample, sequenced in a study of a mutant IDH1 vaccine in newly diagnosed glioma. Generated by immunoSEQ multiplex PCR, the TCRdb table keeps only in-frame clones and is missing some. The sample gives about 88,000 clones, about 80% of which show up once; 5.3% is in the top ten. Time point denoted: baseline, week 1 (first vaccination visit). The treatment is: pre-vaccination baseline after standard-of-care therapy. The specimen was PBMCs, collected from a glioma patient treated with radiotherapy, temozolomide or both. The receptors stem from a man in his forties with glioma. Some clones in this sample may be carry-over from other donors' samples.

This clone was observed a single time. The chain combines TRBV30 with TRBJ2-5, with D uncertain. The V gene lost 0 bases and the J gene lost 2 bases, with 7 bases spanning the gap. The CDR3 loop spans 13 amino acids. Germline CDR1 is GTSNPN and CDR2 is SVGIG (reference sequence). In nucleotides, the CDR3 is TGTGCCTGGAGTGTCGGTGGGCAAGAGACCCAGTACTTC. It yields the protein CAWSVGGQETQYF.

Points on this clone: Other DNA sequences of this sample code for an identical CDR3. The DNA for the CDR3 is TGTGCCAGCAGTGAAGGGACAACAGGAAACACCATATATTTT. Translating it yields CASSEGTTGNTIYF. The V call is TRBV6-1, the J call TRBJ1-3; D perhaps matches TRBD1 (5 bases). Germline CDR1 and CDR2: MNHNS and SASEGT. V was cut by 1 base and J by 4 bases, with 8 bases left in between. The CDR3 totals 14 residues.

CDR3 nucleotides: TGTGCCAGCAGCAAACAGGGTTTTAGCAATCAGCCCCAGCATTTT. Protein product: CASSKQGFSNQPQHF. The V and J genes are TRBV6-6 and TRBJ1-5, with D maybe TRBD1 (6 bases). CDR1 and CDR2 from the germline V gene are MNHNY and SVGAGI (reference sequence). With 6 bases removed from V and 0 bases from J, the gap between germline ends came to 12 bases. CDR3 size: 15 residues.

This clone was found a few times. The rearrangement uses TRBV6-5 and TRBJ1-4; the D gene is possibly TRBD1 (6 bases). The CDR3 contains 14 residues. From germline, CDR1 is MNHEY and CDR2 SVGAGI. Trimming removed 1 base at V and 7 bases at J, with 10 bases between. DNA for the CDR3: TGTGCCAGCAGTTACTTAGGGGGGGGTGAAAAACTGTTTTTT. It yields the protein CASSYLGGGEKLFF.

This rearrangement joins TRBV5-6 to TRBJ1-1; D perhaps matches TRBD1 (6 bases). Germline CDR1 is SGHDT and CDR2 is YYEEEE. The CDR3 has 14 residues. The V and J ends lost 2 bases and 2 bases respectively, with 10 bases between them. For the CDR3, the DNA is TGTGCCAGCAGCTTACAGGGACAAAACACTGAAGCTTTCTTT. This encodes CASSLQGQNTEAFF. The complete variable domain, with remaining parts taken from reference TRBV5-6 and TRBJ1-1, reads DAGVTQSPTHLIKTRGQQVTLRCSPKSGHDTVSWYQQALGQGPQFIFQYYEEEERQRGNFPDRFSGHQFPNYSSELNVNALLLGDSALYLCASSLQGQNTEAFFGQGTRLTVV.

The V gene is TRBV6-1, the J gene TRBJ2-5; 9 nucleotides align to TRBD1. V shed 2 bases and J 4 bases; nucleotides not matched to a gene: 14. The CDR3 sequence is 18 residues long. In germline, CDR1 is MNHNS, CDR2 SASEGT. The CDR3 DNA follows: TGTGCCAGCAGTGAACCCCTTAACAGGGGGCGCGAGGGAGAGACCCAGTACTTC. It yields the protein CASSEPLNRGREGETQYF.

The CDR3 region has the DNA TGTGCCAGCAGTTACTCGAGGGACAGAAATCAAAAACTGTTTTTT. Its translation is CASSYSRDRNQKLFF. V is TRBV6-5 and J is TRBJ1-4; the match to TRBD1 covers 7 bases. Germline CDR1 is MNHEY and CDR2 is SVGAGI. V shed 0 bases, J shed 9 bases, and the junction held 7 bases outside the gene matches. CDR3 size: 15 residues.

The chain carries TRBV4-1 and TRBJ2-5; D is possibly TRBD2 (5 bases). V lost 0 bases and J lost 4, with 12 bases in between. Germline loops: CDR1 MGHRA, CDR2 YSYEKL. The CDR3 loop spans 15 amino acids. The CDR3 region is CASSQDEDWIETQYF. CDR3 nucleotide sequence: TGCGCCAGCAGCCAAGATGAGGACTGGATAGAGACCCAGTACTTC.

This clone appeared a few times. The chain uses TRBV2 and TRBJ1-3; possible D gene TRBD1, 5 bases. Trimming pared 3 bases from V and 0 bases from J, leaving 12 bases between. Germline assignment: CDR1 SNHLY and CDR2 FYNNEI. This CDR3 spans 16 amino acids. The CDR3 spells CASSDGQGASGNTIYF. In DNA, the CDR3 is TGTGCCAGCAGTGATGGGCAGGGAGCCTCTGGAAACACCATATATTTT.

The chain links TRBV6-5 to TRBJ1-1; tentative D call: TRBD1 (5 bases). The germline V and J ends were trimmed by 8 bases and 0 bases, with 10 bases remaining between them. Germline values: CDR1 MNHEY, CDR2 SVGAGI. This CDR3 is built from 13 residues. The CDR3 DNA follows: TGTGCCAGCCTCCCAGGGCTGAACACTGAAGCTTTCTTT. As protein: CASLPGLNTEAFF.

This clone has only a few counts. This chain joins TRBV6-1 and TRBJ1-6; TRBD1 aligns across 8 bases. The V segment lost 6 bases and the J segment 7 bases; nucleotides outside the gene matches: 5. Germline-derived CDR1 and CDR2 are MNHNS and SASEGT. The CDR3 spans 14 residues. As DNA, the CDR3 is TGTGCCAGCAGACCGGGACAGGAAAATTCACCCCTCCACTTT. This translates into CASRPGQENSPLHF.

The chain carries TRBV7-9 and TRBJ2-5; TRBD1 might be the D (7 bases). Germline V gene lookup returns CDR1 SEHNR and CDR2 FQNEAQ (reference sequence). V was trimmed by 4 bases and J by 5 bases, leaving 11 bases between them. CDR3 length: 13 residues. The CDR3 DNA is TGTGCCAGCAGCTACAGGGGAGGTGAGACCCAGTACTTC. Protein product: CASSYRGGETQYF.

This chain joins TRBV30 and TRBJ2-5; 9 positions match TRBD2. With 0 bases clipped from V and 5 bases from J, the junction kept 7 bases outside the gene matches. Germline loops: CDR1 GTSNPN, CDR2 SVGIG (reference sequence). This CDR3 has 15 residues. CDR3 loop: CAWSVQGLAGETQYF. As DNA, the CDR3 is TGTGCCTGGAGTGTACAGGGGCTAGCGGGGGAGACCCAGTACTTC.

The chain is built from TRBV9 and TRBJ2-3; 9 bases match TRBD2. J was trimmed by 4 bases and V by 0 bases; bases with no gene match: 6. Germline CDR1 SGDLS, CDR2 YYNGEE. The CDR3 runs 16 residues. The CDR3 nucleotides read TGTGCCAGCAGCGTAGGAGCGGGGGGCGGTGCAGATACGCAGTATTTT. Residues: CASSVGAGGGADTQYF.

In nucleotides, the CDR3 is TGTGCCAGCAGCTCGCAAACTTATCAGCCCCAGCATTTT. Translation: CASSSQTYQPQHF. The gene calls are TRBV7-2 and TRBJ1-5; D is unresolved. Per germline, CDR1 SGHTA and CDR2 FQGNSA. The CDR3 length is 13 residues. V shed 4 bases and J shed 5 bases, with 9 bases lying between them.

The genes are TRBV10-1 and TRBJ1-4, with no clear D. Trimming took 5 bases from V and 7 from J, leaving 11 bases between them. The CDR3 runs 13 residues. Germline CDR1 is WNHNN and CDR2 is SYGVQD (reference sequence). The CDR3 sequence: CASSLRRSEKLFF. The CDR3 bases are TGCGCCAGCAGTCTCAGAAGAAGTGAAAAACTGTTTTTT.

The rearrangement joins TRBV18 to TRBJ1-4; 8 nucleotides match TRBD1. This CDR3 contains 13 residues. Trimming removed 5 bases from V and 4 bases from J; junction bases left unmatched: 0. Germline lookup yields CDR1 KGHSH and CDR2 LQKENI. The DNA for the CDR3 is TGTGCCAGCTCAACAGGGGGTAATGAAAAACTGTTTTTT. This sequence encodes CASSTGGNEKLFF.

This rearrangement joins TRBV19 to TRBJ2-7, with D possibly called TRBD1 or TRBD2 (5 bases each). V lost 6 bases to trimming and J lost 7 bases, with 25 bases between them. The germline V gene has CDR1 LNHDA and CDR2 SQIVND (reference sequence). This CDR3 spans 16 amino acids. Here the CDR3 reads CASSLGPSGREREQYF. The DNA of the CDR3 is TGTGCCAGTAGCCTTGGGCCCTCAGGGAGAGAGAGGGAGCAGTACTTC.

Worth noting for this clone: Because the CDR3 is missing its conserved closing phenylalanine or tryptophan, this is likely a read error. The limits of the CDR3 on the DNA are not certain, so only TCRdb's listed CDR3 is given. The chain combines TRBV6-6 with TRBJ1-6; TRBD1 was called by the table and not checked on the DNA. The CDR3 has 12 residues if both end residues are counted. The germline CDR1 and CDR2 sequences are MNHNY and SVGAGI (reference sequence). The CDR3 spells CASSHKDRDLWI.

The CDR3 DNA follows: TGTGCCAGCAGCTTAGGCGTGAGTGAGACCCAGTACTTC. It yields the protein CASSLGVSETQYF. The chain uses TRBV11-2 and TRBJ2-5; unclear D gene. The CDR3 loop spans 13 amino acids. Per the germline V gene, CDR1 is SGHAT and CDR2 is FQNNGV. The V gene lost 1 base and the J gene lost 5 bases, with 8 bases spanning the gap.

This chain links TRBV6-5 with TRBJ1-1, with 8 positions matching TRBD1. Per the germline V gene, CDR1 is MNHEY and CDR2 is SVGAGI. V dropped 6 bases and J dropped 5; count of bases not matched to a gene: 5. This CDR3 is built from 13 residues. DNA for the CDR3: TGTGCCAGCAGGTCAGGGGGCAGGACTGAAGCTTTCTTT. The encoded protein is CASRSGGRTEAFF.

The J gene is TRBJ1-6, the V gene TRBV5-6; D possibly corresponds to TRBD1 (5 bases). Trimming pared 2 bases from V and 10 bases from J, leaving 13 bases between. CDR3 length: 14 amino acids. Germline V gene sequence: CDR1 SGHDT, CDR2 YYEEEE. CDR3 sequence (DNA): TGTGCCAGCAGCTTAATTGCAGGGAGATCACCCCTCCACTTT. Its protein is CASSLIAGRSPLHF.

The CDR3 here is CASSLRQGAHYEQYF. The CDR3 nucleotides are TGTGCCAGCAGTTTACGGCAGGGCGCCCACTACGAGCAGTACTTC. The chain links TRBV27 to TRBJ2-7, with a possible D match to TRBD1 (5 bases). The germline CDR1 and CDR2 sequences are MNHEY and SMNVEV (reference sequence). V lost 2 bases to trimming and J lost 3 bases, with 14 bases between them. CDR3 length: 15 residues.